This entry features one T cell receptor (beta chain) sequence. The data originate from a study of blood T cell repertoires in COVID-19. In germline, CDR1 is MNHNY, CDR2 SVGAGI (reference sequence). The CDR3 has 14 amino acids. V lost 6 bases and J lost 5, with 16 bases in between. Produced via immunoSEQ multiplex PCR; TCRdb's table is partial and in-frame only. The sample includes some 230,000 clones, around 84% of them seen just once. This chain connects TRBV6-6 to TRBJ2-5, with D possibly matching TRBD2 (5 bases). The sequence came from a man aged 50 or older who had recovered from COVID-19. Sequencing used peripheral blood. In DNA, the CDR3 is TGTGCCAGCAGCCTAGGCCGTGGGAGCGAGACCCAGTACTTC. Protein sequence: CASSLGRGSETQYF.